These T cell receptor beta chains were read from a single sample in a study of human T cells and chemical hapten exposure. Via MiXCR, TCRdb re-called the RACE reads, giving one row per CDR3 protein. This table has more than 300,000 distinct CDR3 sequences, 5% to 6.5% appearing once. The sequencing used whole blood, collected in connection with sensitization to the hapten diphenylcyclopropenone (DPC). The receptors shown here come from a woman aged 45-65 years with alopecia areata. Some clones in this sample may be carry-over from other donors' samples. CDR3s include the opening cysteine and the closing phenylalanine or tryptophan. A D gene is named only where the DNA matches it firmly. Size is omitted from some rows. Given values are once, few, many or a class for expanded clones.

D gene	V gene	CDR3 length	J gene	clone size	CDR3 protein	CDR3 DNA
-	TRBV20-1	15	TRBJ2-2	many	CSARATGVGTGELFF	TGCAGTGCTAGAGCAACGGGAGTGGGCACCGGGGAGCTGTTTTTT
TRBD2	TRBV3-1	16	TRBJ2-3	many	CASSQGSGGSTDTQYF	TGTGCCAGCAGCCAAGGGAGCGGGGGGAGCACAGATACGCAGTATTTT
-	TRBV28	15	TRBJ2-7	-	CASSLGGHGPYEQYF	TGTGCCAGCAGTTTAGGGGGCCACGGGCCCTACGAGCAGTACTTC
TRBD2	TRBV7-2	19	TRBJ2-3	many	CASSLEALAGGPYTDTQYF	TGTGCCAGCAGCTTAGAAGCGCTAGCGGGAGGGCCGTACACAGATACGCAGTATTTT
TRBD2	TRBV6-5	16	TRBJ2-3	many	CASSYGRGGKLDTQYF	TGTGCCAGCAGTTACGGGCGGGGGGGCAAGTTGGATACGCAGTATTTT
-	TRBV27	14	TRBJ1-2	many	CASSLEGGDYGYTF	TGTGCCAGCAGTTTAGAGGGTGGAGACTATGGCTACACCTTC
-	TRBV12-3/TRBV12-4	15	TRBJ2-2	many	CASSPRTSPGGELFF	TGTGCCAGCAGTCCGAGGACAAGTCCCGGCGGGGAGCTGTTTTTT
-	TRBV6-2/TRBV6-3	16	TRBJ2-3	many	CASAYYRAVGTDTQYF	TGTGCCAGCGCTTATTACAGGGCGGTGGGCACAGATACGCAGTATTTT
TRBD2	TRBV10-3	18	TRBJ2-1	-	CAISVGLAGGSSYNEQFF	TGTGCCATCAGTGTAGGACTAGCGGGGGGTAGCTCCTACAATGAGCAGTTCTTC
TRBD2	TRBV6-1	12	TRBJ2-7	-	CASSDRGDEQYF	TGTGCCAGCAGTGACCGGGGGGACGAGCAGTACTTC
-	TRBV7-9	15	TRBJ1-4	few	CASSLIGGGAEKLFF	TGTGCCAGCAGCTTAATCGGAGGAGGTGCTGAAAAACTGTTTTTT
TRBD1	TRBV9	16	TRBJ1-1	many	CASSFTPGQVGTEAFF	TGTGCCAGCAGCTTTACTCCGGGACAGGTAGGGACTGAAGCTTTCTTT
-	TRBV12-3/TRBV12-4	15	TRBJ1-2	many	CASRRGRDSILGYTF	TGTGCCAGCAGGAGGGGCCGGGATTCGATCCTCGGCTACACCTTC
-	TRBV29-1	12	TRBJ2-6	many	CSTQSGANVLTF	TGCAGCACTCAGTCTGGGGCCAACGTCCTGACTTTC